The rows below give T cell receptor beta chains drawn from one sample of a study of Graves' ophthalmopathy and Graves' hyperthyroidism. A single record per CDR3 protein comes from TCRdb applying MiXCR to the multiplex PCR reads. The sample includes approximately 540,000 distinct CDR3 sequences, under 45% seen only once; the top ten take around 4.6%. Sequencing was done on a sample of peripheral blood or thyroid tissue (not recorded which). The receptors come from an adult man with Graves' hyperthyroidism. The CDR3 runs from the conserved cysteine through the conserved F or W. D genes are given only for firm matches. The size entry is marked missing in some rows and otherwise reads once, few, many or a size class.

TRBV2	TRBJ2-7	TRBD1	NA	TGTGCCAGCAGACCAGGACAGGGGACAAGGGAGCAGTACTTC	CASRPGQGTREQYF
TRBV5-5	TRBJ1-6	NA	many	TGTGCCAGCAGCATCGACTTGCGGGCCGCTAATTCACCCCTCCACTTT	CASSIDLRAANSPLHF
TRBV25-1	TRBJ2-2	NA	NA	TGTGCCAGCAGCCCCCCGGGATTTAACACCGGGGAGCTGTTTTTT	CASSPPGFNTGELFF
TRBV14	TRBJ2-7	TRBD2	many	TGTGCCAGCAGCCGGCTACTAGCGGGAGGTTACGAGCAGTACTTC	CASSRLLAGGYEQYF
TRBV7-2	TRBJ2-7	NA	NA	TGTGCCAGCGGGAGGGACAGCCCCTACGAGCAGTACTTC	CASGRDSPYEQYF
TRBV5-5	TRBJ1-5	NA	few	TGTGCCAGCAGCTTGGCCCTTGTGTGGGGGACCAATCAGCCCCAGCATTTT	CASSLALVWGTNQPQHF
TRBV29-1	TRBJ1-1	TRBD1	few	TGCAGCTTGGGACAGGTCAACATGAACACTGAAGCTTTCTTT	CSLGQVNMNTEAFF
TRBV20-1	TRBJ1-5	NA	once	TGCAGTGCTAGAGATTCGGGCCGTAATCAGCCCCAGCATTTT	CSARDSGRNQPQHF
TRBV20-1	TRBJ2-5	TRBD1	NA	TGCAGTGCCTTGGGGGAGACCGGGACAGGGTACCAAGAGACCCAGTACTTC	CSALGETGTGYQETQYF
TRBV4-1	TRBJ1-2	NA	many	TGCGCCAGTGGGCCACGGCAGCGAGACTATGGCTACACCTTC	CASGPRQRDYGYTF
TRBV5-4	TRBJ2-5	NA	NA	TGTGCCAGCAGCTTCCCGGGAGCTGCTCAAGAGACCCAGTACTTC	CASSFPGAAQETQYF
TRBV3-1	TRBJ2-5	NA	NA	TGTGCCAGCAGCCAAGAAGGGCGTCATGAAGAGACCCAGTACTTC	CASSQEGRHEETQYF
TRBV7-6	TRBJ2-3	TRBD2	NA	TGTGCCAGCAGCTTAGGGGGACTAGCGGGCACAGATACGCAGTATTTT	CASSLGGLAGTDTQYF
TRBV5-1	TRBJ1-2	NA	NA	TGCGCCAGCAGCTTGGCGGCAGGGCTTGGCTACACCTTC	CASSLAAGLGYTF
TRBV13	TRBJ1-1	NA	many	TGTGCCAGCAGCTTAGGGTGGGGTACGGCCGAAGCTTTCTTT	CASSLGWGTAEAFF